Below are 8 T cell receptor beta chains sequenced from a single sample in a study of sequential checkpoint blockade in melanoma. Treatment indicated: randomized to nivolumab then ipilimumab (arm A) or the reverse (arm B). Clones were sequenced by immunoSEQ multiplex PCR, and TCRdb holds only the in-frame ones, with some missing. Of roughly 18,000 clones in the sample, approximately 57% were seen once. The starting material was CD8+ T cells sorted from blood (inferred from file names), obtained from a patient given nivolumab and ipilimumab in sequence. These receptors were taken from a human donor with melanoma.

The CDR3, as DNA: TGTGCCAGCAGTGAAGCGCCTAGCGGGGAAGGAGATACGCAGTATTTT. It translates to CASSEAPSGEGDTQYF. The chain combines TRBV6-1 with TRBJ2-3; TRBD2 aligns across 9 bases. Germline CDR1 reads MNHNS; CDR2 reads SASEGT. The V gene end was trimmed by 0 bases and the J gene end by 5 bases; junction bases not matched to a gene: 6. The CDR3 length is 16 residues.

This rearrangement joins TRBV27 to TRBJ2-1, with 7 nucleotides matching TRBD2. Germline-derived CDR1 and CDR2 are MNHEY and SMNVEV (reference sequence). The junction had 8 bases not matched to a gene; V was cut back by 3 bases and J by 6 bases. The CDR3 spans 15 residues. CDR3 loop: CASSFIGLVGNEQFF. The CDR3 DNA sequence: TGTGCCAGCAGTTTTATAGGACTAGTAGGCAATGAGCAGTTCTTC.

The gene calls are TRBV6-5 and TRBJ2-7; no reliable D call. The germline gives CDR1 MNHEY, CDR2 SVGAGI. Trimming stripped 2 bases from V and 0 bases from J, with 8 bases between. This CDR3 comprises 14 residues. This chain's CDR3 is CASSYEVSSYEQYF. CDR3 DNA sequence: TGTGCCAGCAGTTACGAGGTCAGCTCCTACGAGCAGTACTTC.

The chain joins TRBV27 to TRBJ1-2, with 8 bases identical to TRBD1. CDR3 length equals 19 residues. Germline V gene lookup returns CDR1 MNHEY and CDR2 SMNVEV (reference sequence). V lost 2 bases and J lost 2; bases outside the gene matches: 16. CDR3 DNA: TGTGCCAGCAGTTTACTCTCCCTGGACAGGGCGAGTACCAACTATGGCTACACCTTC. Protein sequence: CASSLLSLDRASTNYGYTF.

V usage is TRBV7-6 and J usage is TRBJ1-4; tentatively, D is TRBD1 (6 bases). Per germline, CDR1 SGHVS and CDR2 FNYEAQ. This CDR3 contains 18 residues. Trimming took 1 base from V and 0 from J, leaving 15 bases between them. The CDR3 DNA follows: TGTGCCAGCAGCTTAGGTCTGGGGACATACACAACTAATGAAAAACTGTTTTTT. Protein product: CASSLGLGTYTTNEKLFF.

The V and J genes are TRBV7-9 and TRBJ1-4, with 7 bases fitting TRBD1. Germline loops: CDR1 SEHNR, CDR2 FQNEAQ (reference sequence). Losses at the gene ends were 3 bases for V and 5 bases for J; bases not matched to a gene: 3. The CDR3 has 14 residues. The CDR3 nucleotides read TGTGCCAGCAGCTTGACAGGGAGAAATGAAAAACTGTTTTTT. As protein: CASSLTGRNEKLFF.

This clone was observed a few times. The chain combines TRBV28 with TRBJ1-5; 11 bases align to TRBD1. V was pared by 5 bases and J by 5 bases, with 8 bases of the junction left unmatched. The germline gives CDR1 MDHEN, CDR2 SYDVKM. This CDR3 spans 16 amino acids. CDR3 sequence reads: CASSARDRGLHQPQHF. The CDR3 region has the DNA TGTGCCAGCAGTGCCCGGGACAGGGGGTTACATCAGCCCCAGCATTTT. The full variable domain, rest sourced from reference TRBV28 and TRBJ1-5, is DVKVTQSSRYLVKRTGEKVFLECVQDMDHENMFWYRQDPGLGLRLIYFSYDVKMKEKGDIPEGYSVSREKKERFSLILESASTNQTSMYLCASSARDRGLHQPQHFGDGTRLSIL.

The chain uses TRBV5-6 and TRBJ2-7, with 14 positions matching TRBD2. Per germline, CDR1 SGHDT and CDR2 YYEEEE. The CDR3 loop spans 17 amino acids. The junction had 14 bases not matched to a gene; V was cut back by 4 bases and J by 8 bases. The CDR3 coding sequence is TGTGCCAGCAGCCTAGGGACTAGCGGGAGTTTTAGTTACAAGCAGTACTTC. Amino acid sequence: CASSLGTSGSFSYKQYF.